This T cell receptor beta chain was observed in a study of cytotoxic CD8 clonotypes in ibrutinib-treated CLL. In the study overall: The subjects consisted of eleven to twelve relapsed/refractory and roughly 14 treatment-naive individuals, with about 17 IGHV unmutated. Mean productive templates were about 250,000; mean productive rearrangements were about 90,000.

About this clone itself: Its target is not known. The DNA is left out, because the CDR3 cannot be placed on it with certainty; the CDR3 is given as TCRdb lists it.

Data came from immunoSEQ multiplex PCR; TCRdb stores just in-frame clones and leaves some out. The table includes some 300,000 clones, 70% to 80% detected once. Study-wide results and limits: Clonotypes that were public were uncommon, and they contracted or stayed stable on treatment.

The CDR3 sequence runs 12 residues, both termini included. CDR1 is MNHEY, CDR2 SMNVEV, per germline (reference sequence). This specimen was PBMCs, taken before ibrutinib treatment. J is TRBJ2-1 and V is TRBV27; whether TRBD1, the table's D call, matches the DNA was not checked. The sequence derives from a human donor with chronic lymphocytic leukemia. The CDR3 sequence is CASSWGQGSYFF.